These 15 T cell receptor beta chains originate from one sample sequenced in a study of T-cell memory formation after mild COVID-19 (dated by TCRdb to 2020 to 2023). Receptors were amplified or captured by 5' RACE. The sequencer was an Illumina NovaSeq 6000. Through fastp at Q25 and MiXCR, TCRdb rebuilt clones from the public reads, retaining in-frame beta chains. A single entry per CDR3 protein holds the most common genes and DNA from its merged rows. Here the sample has around 300,000 distinct CDR3 sequences; 7.5% to 9.5% occur a single time. About 20% of the sample comes from the top ten. Material for sequencing was PBMCs or a T cell subset sorted from them (not recorded which). The receptors were sampled from a man younger than 35 who had mild COVID-19 (a few samples of this study predate the infection). The sample titles of this study are shuffled in the database, so cell type and time point are left out; the donor was told from shared clones.

The chain couples TRBV7-2 to TRBJ2-7; D perhaps matches TRBD2 (5 bases). This CDR3 contains 12 residues. V dropped 7 bases and J dropped 10 bases, with 17 bases sitting between them. Per the germline V gene, CDR1 is SGHTA and CDR2 is FQGNSA. CDR3 sequence: CASKTGRAAQYF. CDR3 bases: TGTGCCAGCAAAACGGGGAGAGCCGCTCAGTACTTC.

As to this clonotype: It may be a read error: a sequence one base away is much more abundant. V gene TRBV6-2 or TRBV6-3 combines with J gene TRBJ2-5; D possibly corresponds to TRBD1 (5 bases). The V gene lost 5 bases and the J gene lost 5 bases, with 15 bases spanning the gap. The CDR3 has 14 residues. CDR1 and CDR2 (germline): MNHEY, SVGEGT. This CDR3 is CASSTTVNRETQYF. The CDR3 bases are TGTGCCAGCAGTACGACAGTGAATAGGGAGACCCAGTACTTC.

This clonotype was seen a handful of times. V and J are TRBV6-2 or TRBV6-3 and TRBJ1-6; the D is unclear. CDR3 length equals 15 residues. Germline lookup yields CDR1 MNHEY and CDR2 SVGEGT. The V gene lost 2 bases and the J gene lost 8 bases, with 13 bases spanning the gap. The CDR3 coding sequence is TGTGCCAGCAGTTACGGTCGGGGAGGAGATTCACCCCTCCACTTT. It specifies CASSYGRGGDSPLHF.

This clonotype was seen more than once but under ten times. The V and J genes are TRBV15 and TRBJ1-6; no definite D call. From germline, CDR1 is LNHNV and CDR2 YYDKDF (reference sequence). CDR3 length: 19 residues. Trimming cost V 0 bases and J 9 bases, with 24 bases left between them. CDR3 coding DNA: TGTGCCACCAGCAGAGATCGGCCCCCGGGTCCTCCACCAGTTTCACCCCTCCACTTT. This encodes CATSRDRPPGPPPVSPLHF.

V usage is TRBV24-1 and J usage is TRBJ2-3, with TRBD2 as a possible D gene (7 bases). Trimming took 6 bases from V and 0 from J, leaving 15 bases between them. Germline V gene data show CDR1 as KGHDR and CDR2 as SFDVKD. The CDR3 has 16 amino acids. CDR3 sequence: CATSPGGPRSTDTQYF. As DNA, the CDR3 is TGTGCCACCAGTCCCGGGGGGCCGCGGAGCACAGATACGCAGTATTTT.

This clonotype was picked up many times. The chain recombines TRBV7-2 with TRBJ1-2; D perhaps matches TRBD1 (5 bases). The CDR3 spans 14 residues. The V gene's germline CDR1 is SGHTA and CDR2 FQGNSA. V lost 1 base and J lost 6, with 12 bases in between. CDR3 DNA sequence: TGTGCCAGCAGCTTAGTGGGCAGGGCTGATGGCTACACCTTC. Protein sequence: CASSLVGRADGYTF. Full variable domain (outside the CDR3, taken from reference TRBV7-2 and TRBJ1-2): GAGVSQSPSNKVTEKGKDVELRCDPISGHTALYWYRQSLGQGLEFLIYFQGNSAPDKSGLPSDRFSAERTGGSVSTLTIQRTQQEDSAVYLCASSLVGRADGYTFGSGTRLTVV.

This clonotype has a handful of counts. V and J are TRBV6-6 and TRBJ2-7; no clear D gene. Germline V gene data show CDR1 as MNHNY and CDR2 as SVGAGI (reference sequence). The CDR3 has 14 amino acids. V shed 4 bases and J shed 4 bases, with 14 bases lying between them. Here the CDR3 reads CASSSPDRRYEQYF. CDR3 DNA sequence: TGTGCCAGCAGTTCTCCTGACCGCCGGTACGAGCAGTACTTC.

This clonotype was seen more than once but under ten times. The chain is built from TRBV19 and TRBJ1-6, with 7 bases aligning to TRBD1. Germline values: CDR1 LNHDA, CDR2 SQIVND (reference sequence). The CDR3 covers 15 residues. The V segment lost 0 bases and the J segment 10 bases; nucleotides outside the gene matches: 6. CDR3 nucleotide sequence: TGTGCCAGTAGTATAGAAGACAGGGTGAACTCACCCCTCCACTTT. This gives the protein CASSIEDRVNSPLHF. Drawing the rest from reference TRBV19 and TRBJ1-6, the complete variable domain is DGGITQSPKYLFRKEGQNVTLSCEQNLNHDAMYWYRQDPGQGLRLIYYSQIVNDFQKGDIAEGYSVSREKKESFPLTVTSAQKNPTAFYLCASSIEDRVNSPLHFGNGTRLTVT.

The chain joins TRBV4-1 to TRBJ1-2; D is perhaps TRBD1 (5 bases). Germline V CDR1 and CDR2: MGHRA, YSYEKL. This CDR3 region has 16 residues. Trimming removed 0 bases from V and 4 bases from J, with 15 bases in between. CDR3 nucleotide sequence: TGCGCCAGCAGCCAAGAAGGGGCATGGGGCAGCTATGGCTACACCTTC. Translation: CASSQEGAWGSYGYTF.

This clonotype has only a few counts. The chain uses TRBV3-1 and TRBJ1-1; D possibly corresponds to TRBD1 (5 bases). The germline CDR1 and CDR2 sequences are LGHDT and YNNKEL (reference sequence). The CDR3 consists of 14 residues. Trimming shortened V by 4 bases and J by 1 base, and 10 bases separated the two germline ends. CDR3 region: CASSLLGGNTEAFF. The DNA for the CDR3 is TGTGCCAGCAGCCTCTTGGGGGGGAACACTGAAGCTTTCTTT.

This chain connects TRBV18 to TRBJ2-3, with 13 nucleotides matching TRBD2. Germline V gene sequence: CDR1 KGHSH, CDR2 LQKENI. V shed 0 bases and J 3 bases; nucleotides not matched to a gene: 0. The CDR3 runs to 16 residues. The CDR3 protein is CASSPPTSGRTDTQYF. CDR3 coding DNA: TGTGCCAGCTCACCACCGACTAGCGGGAGGACAGATACGCAGTATTTT.

This clonotype was recorded many times. This chain links TRBV2 with TRBJ2-7; D remains ambiguous. V dropped 6 bases and J dropped 5 bases, with 20 bases sitting between them. CDR1 and CDR2 (germline): SNHLY, FYNNEI. CDR3 size: 15 residues. The CDR3 region is CASRDGTLWLDEQYF. In DNA form, the CDR3 reads TGTGCCAGCAGGGATGGTACGCTATGGCTGGACGAGCAGTACTTC.

This clonotype was detected only a few times. The chain recombines TRBV7-2 with TRBJ1-1, with 9 bases identical to TRBD1. The V gene's germline CDR1 is SGHTA and CDR2 FQGNSA. The CDR3 runs 15 residues. Losses at the gene ends were 1 base for V and 8 bases for J; bases not matched to a gene: 8. DNA for the CDR3: TGTGCCAGCAGCTTAGGAACCGGGACAGGGCGAGAAGCTTTCTTT. This codes for CASSLGTGTGREAFF. The full variable domain, its missing parts supplied by reference TRBV7-2 and TRBJ1-1, is GAGVSQSPSNKVTEKGKDVELRCDPISGHTALYWYRQSLGQGLEFLIYFQGNSAPDKSGLPSDRFSAERTGGSVSTLTIQRTQQEDSAVYLCASSLGTGTGREAFFGQGTRLTVV.

This clonotype was counted a few times. CDR3 sequence: CASSFLPGGTDTQYF. The CDR3 DNA follows: TGTGCCAGCAGTTTTCTTCCGGGGGGGACAGATACGCAGTATTTT. The chain carries TRBV12-3 or TRBV12-4 and TRBJ2-3, with 8 bases fitting TRBD2. The trim removed 3 bases at V and 3 bases at J, leaving 5 bases unmatched. The CDR3 contains 15 residues.

This clonotype has more than one count but fewer than ten. This chain links TRBV24-1 with TRBJ2-5; 9 positions match TRBD1. With 5 bases clipped from V and 4 bases from J, the junction kept 10 bases outside the gene matches. CDR1 and CDR2 from the germline V gene are KGHDR and SFDVKD. The CDR3 sequence is 16 residues long. DNA for the CDR3: TGTGCCACCAGTGTCTTTTCCGGGACAGGGTCAGAGACCCAGTACTTC. Its protein is CATSVFSGTGSETQYF.